Sequencing of this T cell receptor (beta chain) was carried out in a study of vaccination and CD4 T cells after COVID-19. Overall study: Post-COVID draws came a median approximately 100 days after diagnosis (range 35 to 161). Spike peptides, overlapping and drawn from SARS-CoV-2, HCoV-NL63, HCoV-OC43 and HCoV-229E, were used to stimulate cells. Following dose two, a median around 65 days (range 14 to 241) passed before post-vaccine samples were taken.

This clonotype was recorded a few times. Its antigen remains unidentified. An Oncomine TCR Beta short-read assay was used to sequence the DNA from cultured CD4+ T cells. One entry per CDR3 protein, called by TCRdb with MiXCR from the PCR reads. Among approximately 15,000 distinct CDR3 sequences, approximately 57% were seen once, and the ten largest hold about a tenth. Noted treatment: roughly nine-day PBMC culture with coronavirus spike peptide pools or control peptides (ViraFEST assay). Deletions cut 0 bases from V and 1 base from J, with 15 bases between. Germline values: CDR1 DFQATT, CDR2 SNEGSKA (reference sequence). CDR3 length: 17 amino acids.

The chain employs TRBV20-1 and TRBJ2-2; D might be TRBD2 (5 bases). This TCR came from a human donor who had recovered from COVID-19. Sequenced sample: CD4+ T cells from blood, cultured in vitro. The CDR3 DNA is TGCAGTGCTAGAGATCTCGTTGCGGGTCTGAACACCGGGGAGCTGTTTTTT. Its protein product is CSARDLVAGLNTGELFF.